The present TCR beta chain was sequenced within a study of blood T cell repertoires in COVID-19. Germline loops: CDR1 MRHNA, CDR2 SNTAGT. The CDR3 consists of 17 residues. Unmatched junction bases numbered 10, after V lost 6 bases and J lost 3 bases. Assay used: immunoSEQ multiplex PCR; TCRdb lists only in-frame clones, some missing. This sample has 200,000 to 250,000 clones, with about 90% found just once. Material for sequencing was peripheral blood. The receptor's source is a man aged 25 to 45 with COVID-19, enrolled during active disease. The V call is TRBV6-4, the J call TRBJ2-3; 12 nucleotides align to TRBD2. CDR3 residues: CASRFPSGRAGTDTQYF. For the CDR3, the DNA is TGTGCCAGCAGATTCCCTAGCGGGAGGGCAGGTACAGATACGCAGTATTTT.